Listed below are T cell receptor beta chains from one sample, sequenced in a study of blood T cell repertoires in COVID-19. Sequencing used immunoSEQ multiplex PCR; TCRdb keeps in-frame clones, though not all of them. The table records 200,000 to 300,000 clones, 86% of them present only once. Sequences were obtained from peripheral blood. The source is a man aged 30 to 39 with active or convalescent COVID-19. Each CDR3 is given with its conserved first and last residue. The D gene is left open where the match is weak. The size of a clone is reported for some rows only, either as once, few or many, or as a class for expanded clones.

NA,TRBJ1-5,TRBV15,NA,CATSRERGYGPQHF,TGTGCCACCAGCAGAGAACGAGGGTATGGGCCCCAGCATTTT
NA,TRBJ2-7,TRBV5-1,TRBD1,CASSLISDRVSSYEQYF,TGCGCCAGCAGCTTGATCTCGGACAGGGTTTCCTCCTACGAGCAGTACTTC
NA,TRBJ2-7,TRBV2,TRBD2,CASMRTSGGPGHEQYF,TGTGCCAGCATGAGGACTAGCGGGGGGCCGGGGCACGAGCAGTACTTC
NA,TRBJ1-4,TRBV19,NA,CASSGSPSEKLFF,TGTGCCAGTAGCGGGTCCCCCAGTGAAAAACTGTTTTTT
NA,TRBJ1-1,TRBV19,TRBD1,CASIRRQGHDAEAFF,TGTGCCAGTATCAGGCGACAGGGACACGACGCTGAAGCTTTCTTT
NA,TRBJ2-7,TRBV4-1,TRBD1,CASSQSTGGTYEQYF,TGCGCCAGCAGCCAATCGACAGGGGGCACCTACGAGCAGTACTTC
many,TRBJ1-1,TRBV27,NA,CASSPTRGDTEAFF,TGTGCCAGCAGCCCTACTCGGGGAGATACTGAAGCTTTCTTT
NA,TRBJ2-3,TRBV3-1/TRBV3-2,NA,CASSQDEVVRATSTDTQYF,TGTGCCAGCAGCCAAGACGAGGTCGTCCGCGCTACTAGCACAGATACGCAGTATTTT
NA,TRBJ1-1,TRBV15,NA,CATRDRTNTEAFF,TGTGCCACCCGCGACAGGACGAACACTGAAGCTTTCTTT
NA,TRBJ2-3,TRBV30,TRBD1,CAWSWTGGTTDTQYF,TGTGCCTGGAGTTGGACAGGGGGGACCACAGATACGCAGTATTTT
NA,TRBJ1-3,TRBV7-2,NA,CASSFFGQGLRNTIYF,TGTGCCAGCAGCTTTTTTGGGCAGGGTCTTAGGAACACCATATATTTT
NA,TRBJ2-3,TRBV2,NA,CASSSNRDPMDTQYF,TGTGCCAGCAGTTCTAACAGGGACCCCATGGATACGCAGTATTTT
NA,TRBJ2-2,TRBV20-1,NA,CSAPYTGELFF,TGCAGTGCTCCCTACACCGGGGAGCTGTTTTTT
NA,TRBJ2-5,TRBV4-3,NA,CASSQDRARGSQETQYF,TGCGCCAGCAGCCAAGATAGGGCGCGGGGTTCACAAGAGACCCAGTACTTC
once,TRBJ2-3,TRBV7-2,TRBD1,CATRPGQSTDTQYF,TGTGCCACCCGACCGGGACAGAGCACAGATACGCAGTATTTT
once,TRBJ2-5,TRBV27,TRBD2,CASSSRGGPETQYF,TGTGCCAGCAGTTCACGGGGGGGCCCAGAGACCCAGTACTTC
NA,TRBJ2-1,TRBV12-2,NA,CASRFVAGELNEQFF,TGTGCAAGTCGCTTTGTGGCGGGGGAATTGAATGAGCAGTTCTTC
NA,TRBJ2-7,TRBV11-2,NA,CASSLQPSSYEQYF,TGTGCCAGCAGCTTACAACCGAGCTCCTACGAGCAGTACTTC
once,TRBJ2-5,TRBV6-5,TRBD1,CATTDRVGNGETQYF,TGTGCCACAACCGACAGGGTGGGCAATGGGGAGACCCAGTACTTC
NA,TRBJ2-7,TRBV4-1,NA,CASSQGWGDYEQYF,TGCGCCAGCAGCCAAGGGTGGGGAGACTACGAGCAGTACTTC
few,TRBJ1-2,TRBV4-3,NA,CASSQETEDYGYTF,TGCGCCAGCAGCCAAGAGACGGAGGATTATGGCTACACCTTC
NA,TRBJ2-7,TRBV6-6,TRBD1,CASRSGQGASTYEQYF,TGTGCCAGCAGGTCGGGACAGGGGGCGTCAACCTACGAGCAGTACTTC
NA,TRBJ2-7,TRBV9,TRBD2,CASSVGGSGGPYEQYF,TGTGCCAGCAGCGTAGGCGGTAGCGGGGGACCCTACGAGCAGTACTTC
NA,TRBJ2-1,TRBV5-8,TRBD2,CATWDYLYNEQFF,TGTGCCACTTGGGACTATTTGTACAATGAGCAGTTCTTC
NA,TRBJ1-4,TRBV5-6,NA,CASSLIQQATNEKLFF,TGTGCCAGCAGCTTGATACAGCAAGCAACTAATGAAAAACTGTTTTTT
NA,TRBJ1-2,TRBV19,TRBD1,CASSMPGQGVDGYTF,TGTGCCAGTAGTATGCCAGGACAGGGTGTCGATGGCTACACCTTC
NA,TRBJ1-4,TRBV30,NA,CAWTTPPGGDEKLFF,TGTGCCTGGACCACCCCCCCGGGCGGGGATGAAAAACTGTTTTTT
NA,TRBJ2-3,TRBV3-1/TRBV3-2,TRBD2,CASSPEGTSRDTQYF,TGTGCCAGCAGCCCAGAAGGGACTAGCAGAGATACGCAGTATTTT
NA,TRBJ2-1,TRBV10-1,TRBD2,CASSDSRREDYNEQFF,TGCGCCAGCAGTGATTCCCGGCGGGAGGATTACAATGAGCAGTTCTTC
NA,TRBJ2-3,TRBV2,TRBD2,CASSETSGGLTDTQYF,TGTGCCAGCAGTGAGACTAGCGGGGGGTTGACAGATACGCAGTATTTT
NA,TRBJ1-3,TRBV18,NA,CASSLNTGNSGNTIYF,TGTGCCAGCTCACTGAATACAGGAAACTCTGGAAACACCATATATTTT
NA,TRBJ2-3,TRBV19,NA,CASSVQGTDTQYF,TGTGCCAGCTCGGTCCAGGGCACAGATACGCAGTATTTT
NA,TRBJ1-1,TRBV5-4,TRBD1,CASSVWTGEEAFF,TGTGCCAGCAGCGTCTGGACAGGGGAAGAAGCTTTCTTT
NA,TRBJ1-1,TRBV10-2,TRBD1,CASTPRDRGITEAFF,TGCGCCAGCACCCCCCGGGACAGGGGGATCACTGAAGCTTTCTTT
NA,TRBJ1-2,TRBV5-1,TRBD1,CASSSGQVADYYGYTF,TGCGCCAGCAGCTCCGGACAGGTAGCGGATTACTATGGCTACACCTTC
few,TRBJ1-1,TRBV27,TRBD1,CASSPRDRYTEAFF,TGTGCCAGCAGTCCCCGGGACAGGTATACTGAAGCTTTCTTT
few,TRBJ2-3,TRBV10-1,NA,CASSERRTSTDTQYF,TGCGCCAGCAGTGAACGCAGGACAAGCACAGATACGCAGTATTTT
NA,TRBJ2-3,TRBV5-4,TRBD2,CASSAGGASDTQYF,TGTGCCAGCAGCGCCGGGGGGGCCTCAGATACGCAGTATTTT
NA,TRBJ1-5,TRBV2,TRBD1,CASRGFGTGFNQPQHF,TGTGCCAGCAGGGGATTTGGGACAGGGTTCAATCAGCCCCAGCATTTT
few,TRBJ2-1,TRBV11-2,TRBD2,CASSLAFLAGNEQFF,TGTGCCAGCAGCTTAGCATTCCTAGCGGGAAATGAGCAGTTCTTC
once,TRBJ1-3,TRBV30,TRBD1,CAWKGQGSGNTIYF,TGTGCCTGGAAGGGACAGGGCTCTGGAAACACCATATATTTT
NA,TRBJ2-2,TRBV7-9,TRBD2,CASSHLGTRNTGELFF,TGTGCCAGCAGCCATTTGGGGACTAGGAACACCGGGGAGCTGTTTTTT
NA,TRBJ2-3,TRBV2,NA,CASETGRGTDTQYF,TGTGCCAGCGAAACGGGCAGGGGTACAGATACGCAGTATTTT
NA,TRBJ1-2,TRBV9,NA,CASSANRDHYGYTF,TGTGCCAGCAGCGCGAACAGGGACCACTATGGCTACACCTTC
NA,TRBJ1-5,TRBV5-1,NA,CASSLYGGSNQPQHF,TGCGCCAGCAGCTTGTATGGAGGGAGCAATCAGCCCCAGCATTTT
NA,TRBJ1-5,TRBV19,TRBD1,CASSIGWDRVVQPQHF,TGTGCCAGTAGTATAGGATGGGACAGGGTGGTTCAGCCCCAGCATTTT
NA,TRBJ1-5,TRBV15,TRBD1,CATSRGRMGQFRFGQPQHF,TGTGCCACCAGCAGGGGAAGAATGGGACAGTTCCGATTCGGTCAGCCCCAGCATTTT
NA,TRBJ2-3,TRBV7-8,NA,CASSLADSPIADTQYF,TGTGCCAGCAGCTTAGCCGACAGCCCAATAGCAGATACGCAGTATTTT
NA,TRBJ1-2,TRBV9,TRBD1,CASSGDRTGPLPGYGYTF,TGTGCCAGCAGCGGGGACCGGACAGGCCCATTACCAGGATATGGCTACACCTTC
NA,TRBJ2-7,TRBV2,NA,CASSTGQLYEQYF,TGTGCCAGCAGTACGGGACAACTTTACGAGCAGTACTTC
NA,TRBJ1-1,TRBV5-6,TRBD1,CASSLADRGKNEAFF,TGTGCCAGCAGCTTGGCTGACAGGGGGAAGAATGAAGCTTTCTTT